This T cell receptor (beta chain) stems from a study of blood T cell repertoires in COVID-19 (dated by TCRdb to about 2020). With regard to the full study: The collaborator samples originated in the United States, Italy and Spain and spanned the acute and convalescent phases of COVID-19. Where available, HLA class I and class II types were obtained from metadata supplied by the sample provider rather than from assay-based typing. A de-identified subject ID, COVID-19 status, age in years and sex were almost always included in the sample metadata. The material from the prospective study consisted of cDNA or gDNA derived from T cells, B-cell-depleted T cells, or PBMCs. The dataset comprised deeply sampled blood TCRbeta repertoires from subjects exposed to, actively infected with, or recovered from COVID-19. Samples were obtained from the ongoing ImmuneRACE study (first 160 participants) and from some 1,300 subjects provided by 6 global collaborators. The repertoires were released in a freely available public database meant as a resource for research on the immune response to SARS-CoV-2.

Trimmed from V: 6 bases; trimmed from J: 5 bases; junction bases lacking a gene match: 13. CDR1 and CDR2 were assigned from the germline V gene as MDHEN and SYDVKM. The CDR3, cysteine through phenylalanine, is 16 amino acids long. CDR3 DNA is the only sequence kept; it has 48 bases, read in frame from the first base. On the study overall, not on this receptor specifically: The amount of clinical and demographic metadata varied by source and participant and was provided uncurated.

A word on this clone: The antigen this receptor binds is unknown. Base qualities are missing; no much larger clone stands one base away.

The immunoSEQ Assay, a bias-controlled multiplex PCR, was used to amplify TCRbeta CDR3 regions from genomic DNA. The paper's processing steps were these. Nucleated cell counts per sample were estimated from amplification of reference gene primers within the assay. To quantify the absolute abundance of each unique TCRbeta CDR3 rearrangement, sequence reads were collapsed and filtered. For each sample, productive Simpson clonality was calculated as the square root of Simpson's diversity index across productive rearrangements. Imported from immuneACCESS, the table was reduced by TCRdb to in-frame sequences with V and J called. These copies leave out some clones; in studies compared against another copy, an unresolved V gene accounts for under half, and the cause of the remainder is not known. That table is the source of V, J and clone size, and D and trimming were worked out from the DNA. The sample table contains 70,000 to 100,000 clones; only one count was recorded for 90% of them. The ten largest account for about 1.8% of the sample.

Each collaborating institution followed its own protocols to collect whole blood in K2EDTA tubes. For TCRbeta analysis, collaborators shipped samples as frozen whole blood, isolated PBMCs, or DNA extracted from either of those sample types. This chain is built from TRBV28 and TRBJ2-5; 9 nucleotides in the junction match TRBD1. The receptor was isolated from a man aged 60-69 years with acute or convalescent COVID-19. The specimen sequenced was peripheral blood. The DNA reads TGTGCCAGCAGATTGAACCCGGGACAGGGACGGGAGACCCAGTACTTC. Translated, this gives CASRLNPGQGRETQYF.